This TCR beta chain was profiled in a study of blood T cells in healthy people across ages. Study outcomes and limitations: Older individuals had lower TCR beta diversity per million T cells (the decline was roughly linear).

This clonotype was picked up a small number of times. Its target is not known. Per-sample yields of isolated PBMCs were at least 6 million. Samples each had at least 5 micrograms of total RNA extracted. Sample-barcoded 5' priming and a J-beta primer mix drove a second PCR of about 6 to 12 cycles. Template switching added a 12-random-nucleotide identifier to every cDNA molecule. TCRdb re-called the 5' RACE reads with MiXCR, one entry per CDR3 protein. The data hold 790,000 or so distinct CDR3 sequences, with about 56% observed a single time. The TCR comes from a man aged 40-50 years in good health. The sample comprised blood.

CDR3 region: CASSLTGDQETQYF. Here the CDR3 DNA reads TGTGCCAGCAGCTTGACAGGAGACCAAGAGACCCAGTACTTC. The rearrangement links TRBV6-5 to TRBJ2-5, with D perhaps matching TRBD1 (6 bases). V lost 6 bases and J 0 bases, leaving 11 bases between the germline ends. The CDR3 sequence is 14 residues long. Per the germline V gene, CDR1 is MNHEY and CDR2 is SVGAGI.